The rows below give T cell receptor beta chains drawn from one sample of a study of T cell responses to AZD1222 COVID-19 vaccine. Here immunoSEQ multiplex PCR was the method, and the copy in TCRdb shows in-frame clones only, minus some. This sample has roughly 80,000 clones, with approximately 90% found just once. The sequencing here drew on peripheral blood, taken on day 0 of MenACWY control vaccination. Receptors originate from an adult in good health. The CDR3 runs from the conserved cysteine through the conserved F or W. D genes are given only for firm matches. Some rows have no size entry. The others give once, few or many, or a class for an expanded clone.

j_call	v_call	clone_size	d_call	cdr3_nt	cdr3_aa
TRBJ2-4	TRBV23-1	.	.	TGCGCCAGCAGTCAATCTAACGCTATTCAGTACTTC	CASSQSNAIQYF
TRBJ1-3	TRBV5-4	.	TRBD1	TGTGCCAGCAGCTCCCCCGGACAGGGAAGAAACACCATATATTTT	CASSSPGQGRNTIYF
TRBJ2-7	TRBV11-2	.	.	TGTGCCAGCAGCCGGTCGCGGGCCGACGAGCAGTACTTC	CASSRSRADEQYF
TRBJ2-5	TRBV12-3/TRBV12-4	once	.	TGTGCCAGCTCCTTAGGGTGGGGGGAGACCCAGTACTTC	CASSLGWGETQYF
TRBJ1-1	TRBV7-9	.	.	TGTGCCAGCCTACGACAGCTAGAGGTGAACACTGAAGCTTTCTTT	CASLRQLEVNTEAFF
TRBJ1-2	TRBV24-1	.	.	TGTGCCACCAGTGATCGGCGGGGGGAGACAGTCGGCTACACCTTC	CATSDRRGETVGYTF
TRBJ2-7	TRBV24-1	.	.	TGTGCCACCAGTGACGGAGCTCCTTTTGACGAGCAGTACTTC	CATSDGAPFDEQYF
TRBJ1-2	TRBV6-6	.	TRBD1	TGTGCCAGCAGGTACAGGGGCTTGGTGGATGGCTACACCTTC	CASRYRGLVDGYTF
TRBJ2-7	TRBV3-1/TRBV3-2	.	.	TGTGCCAGCAGCCCGACTAGGAGCTCCTACGAGCAGTACTTC	CASSPTRSSYEQYF
TRBJ2-5	TRBV7-9	.	.	TGTGCCAGCAGCGCGGTCCAAGAGACCCAGTACTTC	CASSAVQETQYF
TRBJ2-4	TRBV4-3	.	.	TGCGCCAGCAGCCCAACTGCCATAGCCAAAAACATTCAGTACTTC	CASSPTAIAKNIQYF
TRBJ1-3	TRBV4-1	.	.	TGCGCCAGCAGCCAAGAGCCGGACGGAAACACCATATATTTT	CASSQEPDGNTIYF
TRBJ2-1	TRBV2	.	.	TGTGCCAGCAGTGCAAGGGGGGTCCCTTACAATGAGCAGTTCTTC	CASSARGVPYNEQFF
TRBJ1-5	TRBV27	.	.	TGTGCCAGCAGCAACTTGGCGAGCAATCAGCCCCAGCATTTT	CASSNLASNQPQHF
TRBJ2-1	TRBV7-2	.	.	TGTGCCAGCAGGGGGGCGTCCGGGAGTGAGCAGTTCTTC	CASRGASGSEQFF
TRBJ2-7	TRBV2	once	.	TGTGCCAGCAGTGGGAGGGAGGCCCACGAGCAGTACTTC	CASSGREAHEQYF
TRBJ1-2	TRBV12-3/TRBV12-4	.	TRBD1	TGTGCCAGCAGTTTAGGACAGGGTGGCGGCTACACCTTC	CASSLGQGGGYTF
TRBJ1-3	TRBV5-1	.	.	TGCGCCAGCAGTTCCACCCCGCAGGCTTCTGGAAACACCATATATTTT	CASSSTPQASGNTIYF
TRBJ2-5	TRBV28	.	.	TGTGCCAGCAGGGATGAAGAGACCCAGTACTTC	CASRDEETQYF
TRBJ2-2	TRBV18	.	.	TGTGCCAGCTCACCCAAGACACTTACCGGGGAGCTGTTTTTT	CASSPKTLTGELFF
TRBJ1-5	TRBV6-5	.	.	TGTGCCAGCAGCTCCAGCAGCAATAGCAATCAGCCCCAGCATTTT	CASSSSSNSNQPQHF
TRBJ2-6	TRBV3-1/TRBV3-2	once	.	TGTGCCAGCAGCCCCCCGTACTCTGGGGCCAACGTCCTGACTTTC	CASSPPYSGANVLTF
TRBJ1-1	TRBV3-1/TRBV3-2	.	TRBD1	TGTGCCAGCAGCCAAGGGACAGGGATTAACACTGAAGCTTTCTTT	CASSQGTGINTEAFF
TRBJ1-3	TRBV9	.	.	TGTGCCAGCACCTCGAGCTTCTCTGGAAACACCATATATTTT	CASTSSFSGNTIYF
TRBJ2-1	TRBV6-5	.	.	TGTGCCAGCAGTTACGGGCCTTTCAATGAGCAGTTCTTC	CASSYGPFNEQFF
TRBJ2-2	TRBV27	.	TRBD2	TGTGCCAGCAGTTTCACTAGCGGGAGGGCTAGCGCCGGGGAGCTGTTTTTT	CASSFTSGRASAGELFF
TRBJ2-7	TRBV2	.	.	TGTGCCAGCAGTGAATGGAATCCGGGGGCAGCCTACGAGCAGTACTTC	CASSEWNPGAAYEQYF
TRBJ1-5	TRBV28	.	.	TGTGCCAGCAGTCGGGGGGCCCAGGGCAATCAGCCCCAGCATTTT	CASSRGAQGNQPQHF
TRBJ2-1	TRBV21-1	.	.	TGTGCCAGCAGCAGGGACTGTGTCGACAATGAGCAGTTCTTC	CASSRDCVDNEQFF
TRBJ2-3	TRBV21-1	.	.	TGTGCCAGCAGCCCTCGTGAGGATACGCAGTATTTT	CASSPREDTQYF
TRBJ2-7	TRBV7-9	.	.	TGTGCCAGCGGTAGTGGTTACGAGGGGTACCACGAGCAGTACTTC	CASGSGYEGYHEQYF
TRBJ2-3	TRBV9	.	TRBD2	TGTGCCAGCAGCGTTAGCGGGAGGGAGGATACGCAGTATTTT	CASSVSGREDTQYF
TRBJ2-7	TRBV5-8	.	.	TGTGCCAGCAGCTCGCAATGGAGGGAGCAGTACTTC	CASSSQWREQYF